A single sample gave rise to the 21 T cell receptor beta chains below, sequenced in a study of T-cell reconstitution after alpha-beta-depleted transplantation in children (dated by TCRdb to 2015 to 2016). This sample's treatment or condition label indicates: allogeneic hematopoietic cell transplantation with graft depleted of TCRalphabeta T cells and CD19 B cells. Library preparation was by PCR. The sequencer listed for this sample is Illumina HiSeq 2500. TCR libraries were prepared with molecular barcoding, using unique molecular identifiers to normalize TCRbeta repertoire quantification. TCRdb trimmed the raw reads at Q25, called clones with MiXCR and kept productive beta chains. Each CDR3 protein appears once, grouped with its most common genes and DNA. This sample holds 200,000 or so distinct CDR3 sequences; 5% to 7.5% were observed only once. Jointly, the top ten make up 4.5% to 5.5% of the sample.

This material consisted of PBMCs, taken before TCRalphabeta/CD19-depleted stem cell transplant. These receptor sequences come from a girl under three years old with combined immunodeficiency, due to receive a stem cell transplant.

Ten or more counts support this clonotype. V gene TRBV7-8 combines with J gene TRBJ2-3; D call uncertain. The CDR3 contains 14 residues. Germline-derived CDR1 and CDR2 are SGHVS and FQNEAQ. Deletions cut 10 bases from V and 2 bases from J, with 16 bases between. CDR3 coding DNA: TGTGCCACCTTCGAGTCCCGTTCCACAGATACGCAGTATTTT. It translates to CATFESRSTDTQYF.

This clonotype showed up many times. The chain is built from TRBV5-5 and TRBJ2-3; 12 bases fit TRBD2. The J segment lost 0 bases and the V segment lost 3 bases, leaving 8 bases of the junction unmatched. CDR3 length: 18 amino acids. Per the germline V gene, CDR1 is SGHKS and CDR2 is YYEKEE (reference sequence). CDR3 bases: TGTGCCAGCAGCTCACGACTAGCGGGGGATAAGAGCACAGATACGCAGTATTTT. Translated, it gives CASSSRLAGDKSTDTQYF.

There are many counts of this clonotype. The rearrangement joins TRBV7-6 to TRBJ1-1; D gene unclear. Germline CDR1 SGHVS, CDR2 FNYEAQ. The V and J ends lost 1 base and 5 bases respectively, with 8 bases between them. The CDR3 contains 13 residues. CDR3 in DNA: TGTGCCAGCAGCTTAGACGCTTGGACTGAAGCTTTCTTT. It codes for CASSLDAWTEAFF.

At least ten counts were recorded for this clonotype. The chain couples TRBV9 to TRBJ2-3; D is possibly TRBD2 (5 bases). With 0 bases removed from V and 5 bases from J, the gap between germline ends came to 16 bases. Germline V gene lookup returns CDR1 SGDLS and CDR2 YYNGEE. CDR3 length: 16 residues. The CDR3 coding sequence is TGTGCCAGCAGCGTAGGGGCGGACTCCGTCGGAGATACGCAGTATTTT. Translating it yields CASSVGADSVGDTQYF. Variable domain in full (rest from reference TRBV9 and TRBJ2-3): DSGVTQTPKHLITATGQRVTLRCSPRSGDLSVYWYQQSLDQGLQFLIQYYNGEERAKGNILERFSAQQFPDLHSELNLSSLELGDSALYFCASSVGADSVGDTQYFGPGTRLTVL.

This clonotype was counted many times. V usage is TRBV14 and J usage is TRBJ2-3; perhaps TRBD2 as D (6 bases). Trimming stripped 5 bases from V and 1 base from J, with 10 bases between. The germline CDR1 and CDR2 sequences are SGHDN and FVKESK. This CDR3 is 14 amino acids long. As DNA, the CDR3 is TGTGCCAGCAGCACGGCTAGCGGCACAGATACGCAGTATTTT. It encodes CASSTASGTDTQYF.

This clonotype was found many times. The gene calls are TRBV15 and TRBJ2-7; D remains ambiguous. Germline CDR1 is LNHNV and CDR2 is YYDKDF (reference sequence). V was clipped by 4 bases and J by 1 base, with 20 bases between them. The CDR3 is made up of 17 amino acids. The CDR3 coding sequence is TGTGCCACCAGCATAACCTTGGGTAAAAAAGGTTCCTACGAGCAGTACTTC. It is translated as CATSITLGKKGSYEQYF.

Many counts were recorded for this clonotype. The chain is built from TRBV16 and TRBJ2-7; D unclear. V lost 4 bases, J lost 3 bases, and 7 bases lay in between. Germline V gene sequence: CDR1 KGHSY, CDR2 FQNENV. The CDR3 covers 12 residues. CDR3 region: CASSPSGYEQYF. The DNA for the CDR3 is TGTGCCAGCAGCCCCTCGGGCTACGAGCAGTACTTC.

This clonotype occurred many times. The CDR3: CASSLGVHEQYF. In DNA form, the CDR3 reads TGTGCCAGCAGTTTGGGTGTCCACGAGCAGTACTTC. J is TRBJ2-7 and V is TRBV28; unclear D gene. The CDR3 is made up of 12 amino acids. In germline, CDR1 is MDHEN, CDR2 SYDVKM. Trimming removed 3 bases from V and 5 bases from J, with 8 bases in between.

The rearrangement joins TRBV4-1 to TRBJ1-5; D gene uncertain. This CDR3 has 13 residues. Germline V gene data show CDR1 as MGHRA and CDR2 as YSYEKL. Trimming took off 1 base at V and 3 bases at J, with 4 bases between the two ends. The CDR3: CASSQGTNQPQHF. CDR3 sequence (DNA): TGCGCCAGCAGCCAAGGGACCAATCAGCCCCAGCATTTT.

This clonotype was seen ten or more times. The chain employs TRBV5-4 and TRBJ2-4, with D tentatively TRBD1 or TRBD2 (5 bases each). Trimming shortened V by 2 bases and J by 2 bases, and 26 bases separated the two germline ends. The CDR3 runs to 20 residues. Germline CDR1 SGHNT, CDR2 YYREEE (reference sequence). As DNA, the CDR3 is TGTGCCAGCAGCTTCCCCAGGGACCTCCCGTACCGCAGTTCCAAAAACATTCAGTACTTC. Its translation is CASSFPRDLPYRSSKNIQYF.

This clonotype was counted at least ten times. The chain couples TRBV5-6 to TRBJ2-1; D not certain. Trimming pared 5 bases from V and 0 bases from J, leaving 18 bases between. This CDR3 has 17 amino acids. Germline CDR1 SGHDT, CDR2 YYEEEE. The CDR3 coding sequence is TGTGCCAGCAGAATGGAGTTTGGCTTTCTCTCCTACAATGAGCAGTTCTTC. Translation gives CASRMEFGFLSYNEQFF.

This clonotype has a count of ten or more. The chain carries TRBV24-1 and TRBJ2-1, with TRBD2 matching over 9 bases. Unmatched junction bases numbered 6, after V lost 3 bases and J lost 4 bases. The germline V gene encodes CDR1 KGHDR and CDR2 SFDVKD. The CDR3 has 16 amino acids. Here the CDR3 reads CATSDPSGKRYNEQFF. The CDR3 bases are TGTGCCACCAGTGATCCTAGCGGGAAGAGATACAATGAGCAGTTCTTC.

In its sample, this clonotype was seen many times. The V and J genes are TRBV27 and TRBJ1-1; D ambiguous. Germline V lookup: CDR1 MNHEY, CDR2 SMNVEV (reference sequence). The CDR3 totals 13 residues. Trimming pared 6 bases from V and 3 bases from J, leaving 11 bases between. The CDR3 spells CASRLGGDTEAFF. Here the CDR3 DNA reads TGTGCCAGCAGGCTAGGTGGGGACACTGAAGCTTTCTTT.

This clonotype was detected only a few times. The chain employs TRBV30 and TRBJ2-3; 8 bases align to TRBD2. CDR3 length equals 16 residues. Germline assignment: CDR1 GTSNPN and CDR2 SVGIG (reference sequence). J lost 4 bases, V lost 4 bases, and 13 bases had no gene match. The CDR3: CAWTRGAKMFADTQYF. CDR3 DNA sequence: TGTGCCTGGACGCGGGGGGCCAAAATGTTTGCAGATACGCAGTATTTT.

There are many counts of this clonotype. The chain joins TRBV4-3 to TRBJ2-2; D may correspond to TRBD1 or TRBD2 (5 bases each). Between the trimmed V and J ends, which lost 4 bases and 1 base, there was a span of 16 bases. Germline CDR1 and CDR2: LGHNA and YSLEER. The CDR3 spans 17 residues. The CDR3 nucleotides are TGCGCCAGCAGCCTAGTCATAGTGGGGGAGAACACCGGGGAGCTGTTTTTT. Translated, it gives CASSLVIVGENTGELFF.

This clonotype came up many times. The CDR3 nucleotides are TGTGCCAGCAGCCAAGGCTACAATGAGCAGTTCTTC. This codes for CASSQGYNEQFF. The rearrangement joins TRBV4-2 to TRBJ2-1, with D unresolved. Germline CDR1 reads LGHNA; CDR2 reads YNFKEQ. The ends were cut back, 1 base at V and 3 bases at J, with 1 base in the middle. The CDR3 runs 12 residues.

This clonotype was seen many times. The V and J genes are TRBV27 and TRBJ2-7, with D tentatively TRBD1 or TRBD2 (6 bases each). V lost 5 bases and J 5 bases, leaving 19 bases between the germline ends. The CDR3 is 15 residues long. The germline V gene encodes CDR1 MNHEY and CDR2 SMNVEV (reference sequence). CDR3 loop: CASSRPLGGENEQYF. The CDR3 nucleotides read TGTGCCAGCAGTAGGCCCCTGGGGGGCGAAAACGAGCAGTACTTC.

This clonotype was seen repeatedly, ten times or more. V is TRBV14 and J is TRBJ2-1; 10 nucleotides agree with TRBD2. J was trimmed by 5 bases and V by 3 bases; bases with no gene match: 16. Germline V lookup: CDR1 SGHDN, CDR2 FVKESK. This CDR3 is built from 19 residues. In DNA, the CDR3 is TGTGCCAGCAGCCATATCCTTTTAACTAGCGGGAAAGGTAACAATGAGCAGTTCTTC. It codes for CASSHILLTSGKGNNEQFF.

The rearrangement links TRBV5-1 to TRBJ1-2; tentatively, D is TRBD1 (6 bases). From germline, CDR1 is SGHRS and CDR2 YFSETQ. V lost 5 bases and J lost 8, with 22 bases in between. The CDR3 has 15 amino acids. The CDR3 region is CASSPAWTERRGYTF. As DNA, the CDR3 is TGCGCCAGCAGTCCGGCTTGGACAGAAAGACGAGGCTACACCTTC.

About this clonotype: Being one base from a much bigger clone, this may be a read error. The J gene is TRBJ2-2, the V gene TRBV15, with D perhaps matching TRBD2 (5 bases). The germline V gene encodes CDR1 LNHNV and CDR2 YYDKDF (reference sequence). This CDR3 contains 13 residues. The CDR3 DNA follows: TGTGTCACGAGCGGAGGAAACACCGGGGAGCTGTTTTTT. It yields the protein CVTSGGNTGELFF.

The rearrangement uses TRBV10-3 and TRBJ2-7; the D call may be TRBD1 or TRBD2 (5 bases each). Germline V gives CDR1 ENHRY, CDR2 SYGVKD. The ends were cut back, 7 bases at V and 0 bases at J, with 10 bases in the middle. The CDR3 extends over 13 amino acids. The CDR3 is CAIMGRTSYEQYF. CDR3 bases: TGTGCCATCATGGGACGGACCTCCTACGAGCAGTACTTC.